One and the same sample provided the 14 T cell receptor beta chains below, sequenced in a study of PD-L1 blockade in urothelial cancer. The assay was immunoSEQ multiplex PCR, and TCRdb's table has in-frame clones only and misses some. The table records roughly 51,000 clones, around 82% of them present only once. Time point reported: peripheral blood 6 weeks after treatment start. The sequenced sample was PBMCs, obtained around atezolizumab (anti-PD-L1) treatment. All receptors come from a man aged 50 to 59 with urothelial cancer.

The chain combines TRBV4-2 with TRBJ2-7; 9 bases are a match to TRBD1. V trimming: 0 bases; J trimming: 2 bases; junction bases outside the gene matches: 2. Germline V gives CDR1 LGHNA, CDR2 YNFKEQ. The CDR3 spans 15 residues. CDR3 nucleotide sequence: TGTGCCAGCAGCCAAGAGGGACAGGGTGCCTACGAGCAGTACTTC. Translating gives CASSQEGQGAYEQYF.

This chain links TRBV5-1 with TRBJ1-3; weak D call: TRBD1 (5 bases). The V end lost 0 bases, the J end lost 0 bases, and 7 bases lay between the germline ends. The CDR3 contains 15 residues. The germline V gene has CDR1 SGHRS and CDR2 YFSETQ. The CDR3 loop is CASSLEGFSGNTIYF. CDR3 bases: TGCGCCAGCAGCTTGGAGGGGTTCTCTGGAAACACCATATATTTT.

The chain carries TRBV7-2 and TRBJ2-7; 11 nucleotides match TRBD2. Unmatched junction bases numbered 10, after V lost 4 bases and J lost 5 bases. The germline V gene has CDR1 SGHTA and CDR2 FQGNSA. The CDR3 contains 16 residues. The CDR3 DNA reads TGTGCCAGCAGCTCTCTCTCTAGCGGGAGGAGGGACGAGCAGTACTTC. Its protein product is CASSSLSSGRRDEQYF.

This chain connects TRBV20-1 to TRBJ2-3, with TRBD2 matching over 7 bases. The germline CDR1 and CDR2 sequences are DFQATT and SNEGSKA (reference sequence). V lost 6 bases, J lost 4 bases, and 1 base stayed unmatched. This CDR3 spans 11 amino acids. CDR3 protein: CSAGGADTQYF. CDR3 in DNA: TGCAGTGCGGGGGGGGCAGATACGCAGTATTTT.

This clone was picked up many times. J is TRBJ2-4 and V is TRBV6-5; tentative D call: TRBD1 (6 bases). The length of the CDR3 is 12 residues. Germline V gives CDR1 MNHEY, CDR2 SVGAGI. Between the trimmed V and J ends, which lost 6 bases and 9 bases, there was a span of 12 bases. In DNA form, the CDR3 reads TGTGCCAGCAGCCCAGGGGTCCCCATTCAGTACTTC. Translated: CASSPGVPIQYF.

The rearrangement links TRBV15 to TRBJ1-3; D is ambiguous. There are 15 residues in the CDR3. The germline gives CDR1 LNHNV, CDR2 YYDKDF (reference sequence). V was cut by 0 bases and J by 0 bases, with 6 bases left in between. DNA of the CDR3: TGTGCCACCAGCAGAGATTATAGCTCTGGAAACACCATATATTTT. It yields the protein CATSRDYSSGNTIYF. Filled out from reference TRBV15 and TRBJ1-3, the complete variable domain reads DAMVIQNPRYQVTQFGKPVTLSCSQTLNHNVMYWYQQKSSQAPKLLFHYYDKDFNNEADTPDNFQSRRPNTSFCFLDIRSPGLGDTAMYLCATSRDYSSGNTIYFGEGSWLTVV.

This sequence joins TRBV28 and TRBJ2-7; tentatively, D is TRBD2 (6 bases). Trimming left V 5 bases short and J 4 bases short, with 24 bases between. The CDR3 consists of 17 residues. The germline gives CDR1 MDHEN, CDR2 SYDVKM. The chain's CDR3 is CASSLPRGGALLYEQYF. As DNA, the CDR3 is TGTGCCAGCAGTCTACCTCGAGGCGGGGCTCTTTTGTACGAGCAGTACTTC.

The chain has TRBV7-6 and TRBJ2-3; TRBD1 matches 8 bases. The CDR3 runs to 16 residues. J was trimmed by 5 bases and V by 5 bases; bases with no gene match: 12. Germline V gene lookup returns CDR1 SGHVS and CDR2 FNYEAQ. The CDR3, as DNA: TGTGCCAGCAGCCCTACTCCAGGGGGCCGGGTAGATACGCAGTATTTT. Residues: CASSPTPGGRVDTQYF.

The V call is TRBV19, the J call TRBJ2-7, with 8 nucleotides matching TRBD1. CDR1 and CDR2 (germline): LNHDA, SQIVND (reference sequence). This CDR3 is built from 14 residues. The trim removed 5 bases at V and 2 bases at J, leaving 5 bases unmatched. CDR3 protein: CASSSGTGPYEQYF. In DNA form, the CDR3 reads TGTGCCAGTAGTTCTGGGACAGGCCCCTACGAGCAGTACTTC.

A remark on this clone: Just one base apart from a much larger clone, this may be a read error. The gene calls are TRBV25-1 and TRBJ2-1, with TRBD2 as a possible D gene (6 bases). Germline V gives CDR1 MGHDK, CDR2 SYGVNS. The CDR3 consists of 16 residues. The CDR3 here is CDSSEWTTAHNNEQFF. CDR3 DNA: TGTGACAGCAGTGAATGGACTACAGCCCATAACAATGAGCAGTTCTTC.

The rearrangement joins TRBV7-9 to TRBJ2-5; D is perhaps TRBD1 (5 bases). The CDR3 totals 14 residues. V shed 1 base and J shed 2 bases, with 8 bases lying between them. Germline loops: CDR1 SEHNR, CDR2 FQNEAQ (reference sequence). The DNA for the CDR3 is TGTGCCAGCAGCTTAGGCGACAGTCAAGAGACCCAGTACTTC. Encoded protein: CASSLGDSQETQYF.

The chain carries TRBV4-1 and TRBJ2-7; D is perhaps TRBD1 (6 bases). The CDR3 has 13 residues. Germline assignment: CDR1 MGHRA and CDR2 YSYEKL. Trimming shortened V by 0 bases and J by 7 bases, and 10 bases separated the two germline ends. CDR3 sequence: CASSQEWGPEQYF. CDR3 in DNA: TGCGCCAGCAGCCAAGAATGGGGGCCTGAGCAGTACTTC.

The chain recombines TRBV2 with TRBJ2-3; D is undetermined. Trimming stripped 7 bases from V and 0 bases from J, with 11 bases between. CDR1 and CDR2 (germline): SNHLY, FYNNEI. This CDR3 region has 14 residues. The CDR3 protein is CASTYLVSTDTQYF. CDR3 sequence (DNA): TGTGCCAGCACCTATCTAGTTAGCACAGATACGCAGTATTTT.

The chain joins TRBV7-9 to TRBJ2-5, with 8 positions matching TRBD1. Germline trimming cut 1 base from V and 5 bases from J; bases unmatched to any gene: 6. The CDR3 runs to 15 residues. Germline V CDR1 and CDR2: SEHNR, FQNEAQ (reference sequence). This CDR3 is CASSLVTGAGETQYF. The DNA for the CDR3 is TGTGCCAGCAGCTTAGTGACAGGGGCGGGGGAGACCCAGTACTTC.